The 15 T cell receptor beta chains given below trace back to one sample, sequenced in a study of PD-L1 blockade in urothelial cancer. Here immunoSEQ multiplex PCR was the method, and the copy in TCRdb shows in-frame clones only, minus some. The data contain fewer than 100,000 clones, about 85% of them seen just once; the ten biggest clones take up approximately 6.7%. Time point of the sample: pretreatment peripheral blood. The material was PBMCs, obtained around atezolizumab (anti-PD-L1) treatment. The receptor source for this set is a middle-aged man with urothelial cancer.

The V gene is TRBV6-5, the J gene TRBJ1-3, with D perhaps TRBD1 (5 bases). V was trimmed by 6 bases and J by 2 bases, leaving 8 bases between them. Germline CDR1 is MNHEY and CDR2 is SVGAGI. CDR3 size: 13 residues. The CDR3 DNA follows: TGTGCCAGCAGCCCAGGGACTGGAAACACCATATATTTT. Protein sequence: CASSPGTGNTIYF.

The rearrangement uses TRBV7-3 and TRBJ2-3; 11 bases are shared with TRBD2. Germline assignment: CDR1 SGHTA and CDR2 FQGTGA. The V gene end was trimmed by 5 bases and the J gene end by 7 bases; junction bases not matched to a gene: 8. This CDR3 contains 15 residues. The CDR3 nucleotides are TGTGCCAGCAGCCCCACTAGCGGGAGCGGTCATACGCAGTATTTT. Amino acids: CASSPTSGSGHTQYF.

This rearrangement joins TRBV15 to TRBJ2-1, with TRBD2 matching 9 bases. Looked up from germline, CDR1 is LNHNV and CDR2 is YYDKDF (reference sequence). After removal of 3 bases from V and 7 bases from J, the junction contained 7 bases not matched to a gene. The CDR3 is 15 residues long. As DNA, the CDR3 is TGTGCCACCAGCAGCGCGGGGCGGGAGGGGAATGAGCAGTTCTTC. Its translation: CATSSAGREGNEQFF.

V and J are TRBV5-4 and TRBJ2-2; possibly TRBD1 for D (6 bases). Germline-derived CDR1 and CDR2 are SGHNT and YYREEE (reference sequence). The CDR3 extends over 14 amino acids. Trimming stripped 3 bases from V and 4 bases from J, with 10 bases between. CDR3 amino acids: CASSSLQGTGELFF. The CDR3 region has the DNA TGTGCCAGCAGCTCCTTACAGGGCACCGGGGAGCTGTTTTTT. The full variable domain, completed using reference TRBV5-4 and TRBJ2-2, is ETGVTQSPTHLIKTRGQQVTLRCSSQSGHNTVSWYQQALGQGPQFIFQYYREEENGRGNFPPRFSGLQFPNYSSELNVNALELDDSALYLCASSSLQGTGELFFGEGSRLTVL.

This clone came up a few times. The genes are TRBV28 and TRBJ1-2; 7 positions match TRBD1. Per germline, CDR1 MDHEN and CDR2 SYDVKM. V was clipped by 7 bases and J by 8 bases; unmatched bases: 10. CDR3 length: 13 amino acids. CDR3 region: CASTILGDSGYTF. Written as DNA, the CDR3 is TGTGCCAGCACCATACTCGGGGACAGCGGCTACACCTTC.

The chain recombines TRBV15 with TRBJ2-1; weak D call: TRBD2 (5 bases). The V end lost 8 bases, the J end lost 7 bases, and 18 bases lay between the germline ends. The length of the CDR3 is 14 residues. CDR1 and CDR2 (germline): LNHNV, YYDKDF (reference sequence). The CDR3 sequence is CATGELANGNEQFF. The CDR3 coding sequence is TGTGCCACCGGGGAGTTGGCGAATGGGAATGAGCAGTTCTTC.

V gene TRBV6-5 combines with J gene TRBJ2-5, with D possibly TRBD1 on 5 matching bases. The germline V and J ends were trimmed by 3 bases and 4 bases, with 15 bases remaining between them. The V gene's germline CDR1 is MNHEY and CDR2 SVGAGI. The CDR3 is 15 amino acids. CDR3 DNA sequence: TGTGCCAGCAGTTATAACGGCAGGGATGGAGAGACCCAGTACTTC. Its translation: CASSYNGRDGETQYF.

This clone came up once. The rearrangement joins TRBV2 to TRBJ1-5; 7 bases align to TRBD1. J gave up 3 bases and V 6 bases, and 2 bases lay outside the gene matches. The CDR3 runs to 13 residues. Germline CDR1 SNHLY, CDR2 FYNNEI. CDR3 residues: CASRDRSNQPQHF. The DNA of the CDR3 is TGTGCCAGCAGGGACAGGTCCAATCAGCCCCAGCATTTT.

CDR3 nucleotide sequence: TGTGCCAGCAGCTCTGGACAGCTACACACTGAAGCTTTCTTT. It yields the protein CASSSGQLHTEAFF. The rearrangement links TRBV5-4 to TRBJ1-1, with a possible D match to TRBD1 (6 bases). V lost 3 bases, J lost 3 bases, and 12 bases lay in between. CDR1 is SGHNT and CDR2 is YYREEE in the germline V gene (reference sequence). The CDR3 consists of 14 residues.

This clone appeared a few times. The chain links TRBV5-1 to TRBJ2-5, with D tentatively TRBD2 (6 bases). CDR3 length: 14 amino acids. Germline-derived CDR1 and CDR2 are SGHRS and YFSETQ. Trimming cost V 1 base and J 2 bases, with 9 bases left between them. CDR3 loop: CASSLWDLQETQYF. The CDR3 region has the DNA TGCGCCAGCAGCTTGTGGGACTTGCAAGAGACCCAGTACTTC.

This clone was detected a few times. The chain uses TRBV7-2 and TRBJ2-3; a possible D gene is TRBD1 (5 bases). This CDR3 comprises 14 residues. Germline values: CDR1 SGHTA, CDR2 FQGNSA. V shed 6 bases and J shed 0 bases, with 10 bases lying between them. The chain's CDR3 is CASSRDSSTDTQYF. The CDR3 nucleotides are TGTGCCAGCAGTCGCGACAGTAGCACAGATACGCAGTATTTT.

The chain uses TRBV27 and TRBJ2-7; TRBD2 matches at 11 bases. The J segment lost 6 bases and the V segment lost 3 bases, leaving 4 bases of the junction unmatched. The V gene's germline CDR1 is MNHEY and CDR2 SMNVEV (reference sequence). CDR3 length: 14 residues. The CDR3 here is CASSLLAGGSEQYF. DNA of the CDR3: TGTGCCAGCAGTTTGCTAGCGGGAGGTAGCGAGCAGTACTTC.

CDR3 bases: TGCGCCTCGTCCGGGACTCAGACAGATACGCAGTATTTT. Amino acid sequence: CASSGTQTDTQYF. The genes are TRBV5-1 and TRBJ2-3; tentative D call: TRBD2 (6 bases). V gave up 10 bases and J gave up 3 bases, with 15 bases separating them. Germline lookup yields CDR1 SGHRS and CDR2 YFSETQ. This CDR3 has 13 residues.

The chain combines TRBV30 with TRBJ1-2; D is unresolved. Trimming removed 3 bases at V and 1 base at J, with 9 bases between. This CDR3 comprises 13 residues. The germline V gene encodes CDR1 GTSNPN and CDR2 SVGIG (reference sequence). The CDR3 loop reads CAWRQSYNYGYTF. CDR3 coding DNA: TGTGCCTGGAGACAAAGTTATAACTATGGCTACACCTTC.

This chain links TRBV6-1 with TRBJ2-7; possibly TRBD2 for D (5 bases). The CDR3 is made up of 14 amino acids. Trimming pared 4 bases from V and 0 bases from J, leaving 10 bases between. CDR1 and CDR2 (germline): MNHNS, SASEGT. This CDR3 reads CASSGQRNSYEQYF. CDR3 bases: TGTGCCAGCAGTGGGCAGCGGAACTCCTACGAGCAGTACTTC.